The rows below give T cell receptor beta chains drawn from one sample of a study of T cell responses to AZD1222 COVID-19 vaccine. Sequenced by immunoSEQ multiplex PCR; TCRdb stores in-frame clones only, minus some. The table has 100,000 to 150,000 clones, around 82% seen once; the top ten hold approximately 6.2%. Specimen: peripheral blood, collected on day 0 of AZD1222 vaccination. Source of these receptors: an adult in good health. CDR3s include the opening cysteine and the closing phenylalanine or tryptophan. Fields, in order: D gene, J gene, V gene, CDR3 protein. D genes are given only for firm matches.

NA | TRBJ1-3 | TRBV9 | CASSGATGGGNTIYF
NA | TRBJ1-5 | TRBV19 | CASSIGGWGLHNQPQHF
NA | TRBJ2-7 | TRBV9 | CASSVEGGSHEQYF
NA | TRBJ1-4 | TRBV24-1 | CATSDLHALLDPTNEKLFF
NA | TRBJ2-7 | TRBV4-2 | CASSLGRDSYEQYF
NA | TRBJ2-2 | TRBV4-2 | CASSPRQTNTGELFF
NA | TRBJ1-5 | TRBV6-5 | CASGPRPQHF
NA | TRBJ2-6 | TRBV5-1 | CASSLVGGGGVTGANVLTF
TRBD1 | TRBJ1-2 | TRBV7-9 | CASSRTGGGNGYTF
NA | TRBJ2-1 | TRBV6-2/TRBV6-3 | CASSYSGARMGNEQFF
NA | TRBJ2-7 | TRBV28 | CASSWNVYEQYF
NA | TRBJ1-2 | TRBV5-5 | CASSNRPGIDNYGYTF
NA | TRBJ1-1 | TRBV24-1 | CATSDGIYTEAFF
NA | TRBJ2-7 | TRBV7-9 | CASSLALSKGTYEQYF
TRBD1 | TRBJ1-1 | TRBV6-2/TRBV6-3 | CASSKTGGPLEAFF
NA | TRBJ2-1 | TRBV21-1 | CARYRGNEQFF
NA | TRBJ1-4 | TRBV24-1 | CATSDRGINEKLFF
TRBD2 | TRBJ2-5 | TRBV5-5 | CASSLEFSGGPQETQYF
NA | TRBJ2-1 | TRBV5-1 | CASSLEVRGSEQFF
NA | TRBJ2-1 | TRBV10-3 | CAISPGTIDNEQFF
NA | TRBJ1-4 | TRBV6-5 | CASSYEHVDLNEKLFF
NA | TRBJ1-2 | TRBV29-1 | CSVGSPYGYTF
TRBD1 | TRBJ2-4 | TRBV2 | CASSPSVTGVAKNIQYF
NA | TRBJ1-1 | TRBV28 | CASSRQRVMNTEAFF
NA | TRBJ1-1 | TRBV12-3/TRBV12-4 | CASTRPGAYEAFF
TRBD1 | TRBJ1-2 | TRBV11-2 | CASSSTTGKTGGYTF
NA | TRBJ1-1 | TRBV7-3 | CASSPGGGLYMNTEAFF
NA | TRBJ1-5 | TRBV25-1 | CASSDFVSNQPQHF
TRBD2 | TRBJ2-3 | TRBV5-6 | CASSLYVAGGSTDTQYF
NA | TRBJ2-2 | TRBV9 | CASSVWGTGELFF
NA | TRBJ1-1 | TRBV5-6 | CASSLRSGFTEAFF
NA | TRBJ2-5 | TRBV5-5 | CASSQAGGETQYF
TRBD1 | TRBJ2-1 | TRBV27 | CASKQGPNEQFF
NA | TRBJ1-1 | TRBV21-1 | CASSKGRQLMTEAFF
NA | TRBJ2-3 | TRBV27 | CASSPAETRTDTQYF
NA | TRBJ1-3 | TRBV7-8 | CASSLTGTAGNTIYF
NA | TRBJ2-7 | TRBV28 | CASSPLLGDLKSYEQYF
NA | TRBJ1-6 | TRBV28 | CASSLGGSGSPLHF
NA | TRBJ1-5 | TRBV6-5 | CASTNRDSNQPQHF
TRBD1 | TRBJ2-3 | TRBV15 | CATSRDGGRPGQGRYTDTQYF
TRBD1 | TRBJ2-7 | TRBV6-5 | CASSYHPGQAYEQYF
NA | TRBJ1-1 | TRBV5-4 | CASYPTGNTEAFF
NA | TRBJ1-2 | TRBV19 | CASNFGTNYGYTF
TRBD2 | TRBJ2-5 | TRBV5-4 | CASSLRSGTRGQETQYF
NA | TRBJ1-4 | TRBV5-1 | CASSLTNEKLFF